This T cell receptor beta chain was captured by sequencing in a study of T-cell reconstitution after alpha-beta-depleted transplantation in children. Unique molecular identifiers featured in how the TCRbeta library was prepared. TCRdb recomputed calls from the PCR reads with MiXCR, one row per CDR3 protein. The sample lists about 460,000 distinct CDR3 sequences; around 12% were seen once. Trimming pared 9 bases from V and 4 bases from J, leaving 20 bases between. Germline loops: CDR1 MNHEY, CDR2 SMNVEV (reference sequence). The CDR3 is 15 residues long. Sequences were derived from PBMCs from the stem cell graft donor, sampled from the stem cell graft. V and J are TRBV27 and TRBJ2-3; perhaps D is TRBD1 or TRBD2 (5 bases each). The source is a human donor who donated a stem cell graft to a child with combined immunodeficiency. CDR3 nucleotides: TGTGCCAGTCGGGGACCCTACTTTAATGCAGATACGCAGTATTTT. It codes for CASRGPYFNADTQYF.